The 27 T cell receptor beta chains given below trace back to one sample, sequenced in a study of T cell repertoires in cytomegalovirus infection. Each CDR3 protein is one row after TCRdb ran MiXCR on the reads. The table lists about 350,000 distinct CDR3 sequences, about 35% of them singletons. These receptors lack a known antigen. The material was cultured PBMCs, obtained from culture after CMV antigen stimulation. These receptors were obtained from a human donor in good health (CMV status not recorded). Some clones in this sample may be carry-over from other donors' samples.

This clonotype was counted a single time. The chain couples TRBV7-2 to TRBJ2-2; D may correspond to TRBD1 or TRBD2 (5 bases each). The CDR3 is made up of 15 amino acids. Germline V CDR1 and CDR2: SGHTA, FQGNSA. Between the trimmed V and J ends, which lost 2 bases and 5 bases, there was a span of 12 bases. The CDR3 sequence is CASSLKMGETGELFF. CDR3 in DNA: TGTGCCAGCAGCTTAAAGATGGGGGAGACCGGGGAGCTGTTTTTT. Looking up the rest from reference TRBV7-2 and TRBJ2-2 gives the full variable domain: GAGVSQSPSNKVTEKGKDVELRCDPISGHTALYWYRQSLGQGLEFLIYFQGNSAPDKSGLPSDRFSAERTGGSVSTLTIQRTQQEDSAVYLCASSLKMGETGELFFGEGSRLTVL.

The chain joins TRBV30 to TRBJ1-2; D is undetermined. CDR1 is GTSNPN and CDR2 is SVGIG in the germline V gene (reference sequence). V lost 0 bases to trimming and J lost 8 bases, with 10 bases between them. There are 12 residues in the CDR3. The CDR3 region is CAWSVHGYGYTF. The CDR3 nucleotides are TGTGCCTGGAGTGTACATGGCTACGGCTACACCTTC. The whole variable domain, remainder taken from reference TRBV30 and TRBJ1-2, is SQTIHQWPATLVQPVGSPLSLECTVEGTSNPNLYWYRQAAGRGLQLLFYSVGIGQISSEVPQNLSASRPQDRQFILSSKKLLLSDSGFYLCAWSVHGYGYTFGSGTRLTVV.

This chain connects TRBV12-3 or TRBV12-4 to TRBJ1-5, with D perhaps matching TRBD1 (5 bases). This CDR3 spans 13 amino acids. V was pared by 8 bases and J by 6 bases, with 14 bases between. The CDR3 region has the DNA TGTGCCAGCGGGGACTTGGGGGGTCAGCCCCAGCATTTT. Its translation is CASGDLGGQPQHF.

This clonotype was observed many times. The chain combines TRBV7-2 with TRBJ2-1; 7 nucleotides line up with TRBD2. CDR3 length: 16 residues. Germline V CDR1 and CDR2: SGHTA, FQGNSA. J was trimmed by 4 bases and V by 1 base; bases with no gene match: 7. The CDR3 bases are TGTGCCAGCAGCTTAGTACCGGCTAGCGGTTACAATGAGCAGTTCTTC. It encodes CASSLVPASGYNEQFF.

V is TRBV29-1 and J is TRBJ2-5; 12 bases agree with TRBD1. The CDR3 runs 15 residues. CDR1 and CDR2 from the germline V gene are SQVTM and ANQGSEA. V lost 6 bases, J lost 4 bases, and 9 bases stayed unmatched. CDR3 residues: CSVARGQGARETQYF. The DNA of the CDR3 is TGCAGCGTCGCAAGGGGACAGGGGGCTCGAGAGACCCAGTACTTC. Looking up the rest from reference TRBV29-1 and TRBJ2-5 gives the full variable domain: SAVISQKPSRDICQRGTSLTIQCQVDSQVTMMFWYRQQPGQSLTLIATANQGSEATYESGFVIDKFPISRPNLTFSTLTVSNMSPEDSSIYLCSVARGQGARETQYFGPGTRLLVL.

The chain combines TRBV3-1 with TRBJ2-7; D is possibly TRBD2 (5 bases). Germline CDR1 reads LGHDT; CDR2 reads YNNKEL (reference sequence). V was shortened by 1 base and J by 6 bases, with 13 bases between the two germline ends. The CDR3 contains 14 residues. CDR3 residues: CASSQAISGSEQYV. The CDR3 DNA reads TGTGCCAGCAGCCAAGCTATCTCTGGGAGCGAGCAGTACGTC.

This clonotype was detected many times. This chain uses TRBV7-2 with TRBJ1-5; 11 nucleotides align to TRBD1. Germline CDR1 SGHTA, CDR2 FQGNSA. J lost 4 bases, V lost 0 bases, and 2 bases had no gene match. The CDR3 has 16 residues. The CDR3: CASSLAGTGGNQPQHF. The CDR3 DNA reads as TGTGCCAGCAGCTTAGCTGGGACAGGGGGGAATCAGCCCCAGCATTTT.

V and J are TRBV6-6 and TRBJ2-3, with D perhaps matching TRBD1 (6 bases). CDR1 MNHNY and CDR2 SVGAGI come from the germline V gene (reference sequence). Trimming removed 8 bases from V and 4 bases from J, with 10 bases in between. The CDR3 runs 12 residues. The CDR3: CASQDSSDTQYF. CDR3 DNA: TGTGCCAGCCAGGACAGTTCAGATACGCAGTATTTT.

This clonotype has more than one count but fewer than ten. The CDR3 nucleotides read TGTGCCAGCAGCTTACATGACACAGATACGCAGTATTTT. Protein product: CASSLHDTDTQYF. The V gene is TRBV7-6, the J gene TRBJ2-3, with unresolved D. The CDR3 has 13 residues. In germline, CDR1 is SGHVS, CDR2 FNYEAQ. V lost 2 bases and J 2 bases, leaving 5 bases between the germline ends.

This chain uses TRBV6-2 or TRBV6-3 with TRBJ1-6, with 7 positions matching TRBD1. This CDR3 is 17 amino acids long. Germline V gene data show CDR1 as MNHEY and CDR2 as SVGEGT. V was pared by 2 bases and J by 7 bases, with 11 bases of the junction left unmatched. Written as DNA, the CDR3 is TGTGCCAGCAGTTACCGGACAGGCTTGGTGGAAAATTCACCCCTCCACTTT. As protein: CASSYRTGLVENSPLHF.

V usage is TRBV29-1 and J usage is TRBJ1-2, with a tentative D call TRBD1 (5 bases). The CDR3 has 12 residues. Deletions cut 4 bases from V and 4 bases from J, with 10 bases between. CDR1 and CDR2 (germline): SQVTM, ANQGSEA. This CDR3 reads CSVGQGVYGYTF. CDR3 coding DNA: TGCAGCGTTGGTCAGGGAGTCTATGGCTACACCTTC.

Concerning this clonotype: The germline gene is not matched at one end of the junction; a read error may be the cause. This sequence joins TRBV6-5 and TRBJ2-3; 9 bases line up with TRBD1. The CDR3 loop spans 12 amino acids. CDR1 is MNHEY, CDR2 SVGAGI, per germline. CDR3 in DNA: TGTGCCAGCAGCAATGGGGGACAGGGTACCCATTTT. Translation: CASSNGGQGTHF.

The chain has TRBV7-6 and TRBJ1-1; D remains unclear. The CDR3 has 13 residues. Trimming stripped 5 bases from V and 8 bases from J, with 15 bases between. Germline V gene sequence: CDR1 SGHVS, CDR2 FNYEAQ. The CDR3 is CASSPAPSYEAFF. CDR3 nucleotides: TGTGCCAGCAGCCCAGCCCCTTCCTACGAAGCTTTCTTT.

This clonotype was observed a few times. The chain carries TRBV3-1 and TRBJ2-7; D is unclear. Germline V CDR1 and CDR2: LGHDT, YNNKEL (reference sequence). With 0 bases removed from V and 0 bases from J, the gap between germline ends came to 3 bases. This CDR3 spans 13 amino acids. CDR3 coding DNA: TGTGCCAGCAGCCAAGAGAGCTCCTACGAGCAGTACTTC. This codes for CASSQESSYEQYF.

Only a few counts were recorded for this clonotype. The chain recombines TRBV19 with TRBJ1-5, with unresolved D. The CDR3 contains 14 residues. The germline V gene has CDR1 LNHDA and CDR2 SQIVND (reference sequence). V was shortened by 8 bases and J by 2 bases, with 13 bases between the two germline ends. The CDR3 is CASGVAAGNQPQHF. The DNA for the CDR3 is TGTGCCAGTGGCGTTGCTGCGGGCAATCAGCCCCAGCATTTT.

The chain employs TRBV28 and TRBJ1-2; tentative D call: TRBD1 (5 bases). This CDR3 contains 14 residues. The germline CDR1 and CDR2 sequences are MDHEN and SYDVKM. Trimming removed 6 bases from V and 0 bases from J, with 11 bases in between. The CDR3 nucleotides are TGTGCCAGCAGACCTCCGGGACCTAACTATGGCTACACCTTC. Its protein is CASRPPGPNYGYTF.

The chain employs TRBV7-8 and TRBJ1-4; no firm D call. Per germline, CDR1 SGHVS and CDR2 FQNEAQ. Trimming took 1 base from V and 6 from J, leaving 12 bases between them. This CDR3 contains 15 residues. CDR3 protein: CASSLDRPPDEKLFF. The CDR3 coding sequence is TGTGCCAGCAGCTTAGATCGGCCGCCTGATGAAAAACTGTTTTTT.

The chain links TRBV12-5 to TRBJ2-2, with D perhaps TRBD1 (6 bases). Germline V gene sequence: CDR1 LGHNT, CDR2 FRNRAP. The CDR3 is 16 amino acids. Trimming cost V 5 bases and J 6 bases, with 19 bases left between them. CDR3 bases: TGTGCTAGTGGTAATACGGACAGTGTCCAGGCCGGGGAGCTGTTTTTT. It is translated as CASGNTDSVQAGELFF.

In its sample, this clonotype was seen many times. The chain uses TRBV5-1 and TRBJ2-3, with TRBD2 matching 10 bases. After removal of 4 bases from V and 6 bases from J, the junction contained 8 bases not matched to a gene. The germline V gene has CDR1 SGHRS and CDR2 YFSETQ. CDR3 length: 15 amino acids. The CDR3 sequence: CASSIAAGGPDTQYF. In nucleotides, the CDR3 is TGCGCCAGCAGCATTGCAGCGGGAGGGCCCGATACGCAGTATTTT.

The V call is TRBV19, the J call TRBJ1-2; D remains unclear. This CDR3 is built from 15 residues. Between the trimmed V and J ends, which lost 6 bases and 4 bases, there was a span of 18 bases. The germline V gene encodes CDR1 LNHDA and CDR2 SQIVND (reference sequence). Here the CDR3 reads CASSQQPAASYGYTF. The CDR3 DNA follows: TGTGCCAGTAGCCAACAACCCGCAGCATCCTATGGCTACACCTTC.

In its sample, this clonotype was seen many times. This chain uses TRBV7-2 with TRBJ1-6; D unresolved. The CDR3 runs 15 residues. Germline V lookup: CDR1 SGHTA, CDR2 FQGNSA. Trimming took 5 bases from V and 9 from J, leaving 17 bases between them. DNA for the CDR3: TGTGCCAGCAGCCAGGTCGACGCGAATACTTCACCCCTCCACTTT. Translation gives CASSQVDANTSPLHF.

V and J are TRBV19 and TRBJ2-1; 12 nucleotides agree with TRBD2. The germline V gene encodes CDR1 LNHDA and CDR2 SQIVND (reference sequence). V shed 7 bases and J 2 bases; nucleotides not matched to a gene: 3. This CDR3 comprises 15 residues. The CDR3 nucleotides are TGTGCCAGTACCTGGACTAGCGGGGCCTACAATGAGCAGTTCTTC. Amino acid sequence: CASTWTSGAYNEQFF.

The rearrangement uses TRBV7-2 and TRBJ1-5; maybe TRBD1 (5 bases). The CDR3 extends over 14 amino acids. The V gene's germline CDR1 is SGHTA and CDR2 FQGNSA. V lost 5 bases and J lost 6, with 14 bases in between. CDR3: CASSPFQGSQPQHF. DNA for the CDR3: TGTGCCAGCAGCCCCTTCCAGGGCAGTCAGCCCCAGCATTTT.

This clonotype was counted a few times. This chain links TRBV6-2 or TRBV6-3 with TRBJ2-4; 11 bases fit TRBD2. There are 15 residues in the CDR3. In germline, CDR1 is MNHEY, CDR2 SVGEGT. The V and J ends lost 3 bases and 5 bases, in that order; junction bases with no gene match: 3. The CDR3 nucleotides read TGTGCCAGCAGTTATAGCGGGAGGGCCGAAAACATTCAGTACTTC. Its protein is CASSYSGRAENIQYF.

The V call is TRBV4-3, the J call TRBJ1-2; D remains ambiguous. Germline CDR1 LGHNA, CDR2 YSLEER. V was trimmed by 0 bases and J by 2 bases, leaving 22 bases between them. The length of the CDR3 is 19 residues. CDR3 DNA: TGCGCCAGCAGCCAAGATCTTGGGGTCCAACCCGGCGCGAACTATGGCTACACCTTC. Protein sequence: CASSQDLGVQPGANYGYTF.

This clonotype was detected only a few times. The rearrangement joins TRBV4-3 to TRBJ2-3, with TRBD1 matching over 9 bases. V dropped 1 base and J dropped 4; count of bases not matched to a gene: 15. CDR1 is LGHNA, CDR2 YSLEER, per germline. This CDR3 is 19 amino acids long. This chain's CDR3 is CASSQASDYRGLGADTQYF. The CDR3 coding sequence is TGCGCCAGCAGCCAAGCCTCCGACTACAGGGGGCTGGGGGCAGATACGCAGTATTTT.

The V and J genes are TRBV5-8 and TRBJ2-5; 7 bases line up with TRBD2. The J segment lost 2 bases and the V segment lost 7 bases, leaving 5 bases of the junction unmatched. Germline V gene lookup returns CDR1 SGHTS and CDR2 YDEGEE. The CDR3 extends over 13 amino acids. CDR3 residues: CASARDYQETQYF. DNA for the CDR3: TGTGCCAGCGCTAGGGACTATCAAGAGACCCAGTACTTC.